The 5 T cell receptor beta chains below were found in one sample sequenced in a study of T cells of healthy individuals. MiXCR was run by TCRdb on the 5' RACE reads, yielding one entry per CDR3 protein. The sample consists of tens of thousands of distinct CDR3 sequences, approximately 14% of them appearing once. The source is a human donor in good health.

The V and J genes are TRBV30 and TRBJ2-2; D gene ambiguous. Germline CDR1 reads GTSNPN; CDR2 reads SVGIG (reference sequence). CDR3 size: 10 residues. Trimming took 5 bases from V and 6 from J, leaving 4 bases between them. This CDR3 is CAWAAGELFF. CDR3 nucleotides: TGTGCCTGGGCGGCCGGGGAGCTGTTTTTT.

V gene TRBV2 combines with J gene TRBJ1-5; 7 bases fit TRBD1. The CDR3 is 14 residues long. Unmatched junction bases numbered 8, after V lost 5 bases and J lost 7 bases. CDR1 is SNHLY and CDR2 is FYNNEI in the germline V gene. The CDR3 is CASSRQGPRQPQHF. CDR3 coding DNA: TGTGCCAGCAGTCGACAGGGTCCACGGCAGCCCCAGCATTTT.

As to this clonotype: An end of the junction differs from the germline gene, which may be a read error. The chain employs TRBV29-1 and TRBJ2-4; 8 positions agree with TRBD1. Germline loops: CDR1 SQVTM, CDR2 ANQGSEA. The CDR3 extends over 12 amino acids. As DNA, the CDR3 is TGCAGCGGTCAGGGGGCCAAAAACACTCAGTACTTC. Amino acids: CSGQGAKNTQYF.

This clonotype has ten or more counts. This chain links TRBV7-2 with TRBJ2-2; unclear D gene. Trimming took 10 bases from V and 0 from J, leaving 15 bases between them. The CDR3 consists of 15 residues. Germline CDR1 reads SGHTA; CDR2 reads FQGNSA. The CDR3 here is CANRPTGSNTGELFF. CDR3 DNA: TGTGCCAACCGACCGACTGGATCGAACACCGGGGAGCTGTTTTTT.

Comments on this clonotype: A much larger clonotype is one base distant, so this may be a read error. The gene calls are TRBV5-5 and TRBJ1-4; no firm D call. CDR3 length: 16 amino acids. The V end lost 1 base, the J end lost 0 bases, and 10 bases lay between the germline ends. Germline V gene data show CDR1 as SGHKS and CDR2 as YYEKEE (reference sequence). CDR3 region: CASSLNAGTTNEKLFF. The CDR3 DNA reads TGTGCCAGCAGCTTGAATGCCGGCACAACTAATGAAAAACTGTTTTTT.